This T cell receptor beta chain was documented in a study of cytomegalovirus exposure and HLA in healthy donors. With 60 Vbeta and 13 Jbeta primers, the PCR was carried out. Assay: immunoSEQ multiplex PCR; the TCRdb copy retains only in-frame clones and omits some. Of more than 80,000 clones listed, roughly two thirds are singletons. The length of the CDR3 is 15 residues. The V end lost 3 bases, the J end lost 6 bases, and 15 bases lay between the germline ends. The germline V gene has CDR1 LNHDA and CDR2 SQIVND (reference sequence). Findings and limits, study-wide: Later analysis showed most CMV-associated TCR beta chains appearing HLA-restricted. High sensitivity and specificity were reportedly achieved when the classifier diagnosed cytomegalovirus status. Data from an earlier analysis indicated that most TCR beta V segments were productive either about 90% or about 30% of the time. It emerged from a later analysis that several of the most significant clusters appeared to be linked to common viral pathogens.

This clone was observed once. What it recognizes is unknown. V gene TRBV19 combines with J gene TRBJ2-1; D possibly corresponds to TRBD1 (5 bases). The material sequenced was PBMCs. The receptor comes from a human donor in good health. CDR3 sequence: CASSMGRVQGNEQFF. The CDR3 DNA sequence: TGTGCCAGTAGTATGGGCCGAGTCCAGGGCAATGAGCAGTTCTTC.